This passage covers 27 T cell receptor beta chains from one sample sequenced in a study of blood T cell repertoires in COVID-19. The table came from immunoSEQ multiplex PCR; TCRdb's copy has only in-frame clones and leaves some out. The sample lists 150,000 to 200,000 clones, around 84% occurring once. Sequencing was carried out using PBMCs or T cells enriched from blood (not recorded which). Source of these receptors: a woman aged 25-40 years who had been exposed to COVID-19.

This CDR3 is CASSHRQMNTEAFF. The CDR3 region has the DNA TGCGCCAGCAGCCACCGACAGATGAACACTGAAGCTTTCTTT. The chain has TRBV4-1 and TRBJ1-1; the D gene is possibly TRBD1 (5 bases). The V end lost 3 bases, the J end lost 0 bases, and 8 bases lay between the germline ends. Germline V gene lookup returns CDR1 MGHRA and CDR2 YSYEKL. This CDR3 spans 14 amino acids.

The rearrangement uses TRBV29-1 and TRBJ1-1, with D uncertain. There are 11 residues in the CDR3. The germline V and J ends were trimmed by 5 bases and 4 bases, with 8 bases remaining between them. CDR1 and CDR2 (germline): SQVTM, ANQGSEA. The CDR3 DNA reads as TGCAGCGTTCAGGTTACCACTGAAGCTTTCTTT. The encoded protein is CSVQVTTEAFF.

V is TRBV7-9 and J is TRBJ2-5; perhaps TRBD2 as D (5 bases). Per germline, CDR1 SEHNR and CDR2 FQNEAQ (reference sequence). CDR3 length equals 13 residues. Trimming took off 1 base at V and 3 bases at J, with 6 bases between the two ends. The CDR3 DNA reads TGTGCCAGCAGCTTAGTAGCGAAAGAGACCCAGTACTTC. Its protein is CASSLVAKETQYF.

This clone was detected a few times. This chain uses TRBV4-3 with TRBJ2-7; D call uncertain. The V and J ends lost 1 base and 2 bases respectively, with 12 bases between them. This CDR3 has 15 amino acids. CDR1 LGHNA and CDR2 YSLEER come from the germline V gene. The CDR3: CASSQVNSPTYEQYF. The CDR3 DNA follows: TGCGCCAGCAGCCAAGTAAACAGTCCAACCTACGAGCAGTACTTC.

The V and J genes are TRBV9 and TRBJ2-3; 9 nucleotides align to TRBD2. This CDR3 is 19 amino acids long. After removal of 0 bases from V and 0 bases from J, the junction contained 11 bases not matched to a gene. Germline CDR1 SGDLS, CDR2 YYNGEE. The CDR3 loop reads CASSVERAGGLSSTDTQYF. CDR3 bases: TGTGCCAGCAGCGTAGAAAGAGCGGGGGGACTCTCTAGCACAGATACGCAGTATTTT. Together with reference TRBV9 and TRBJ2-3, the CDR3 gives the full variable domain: DSGVTQTPKHLITATGQRVTLRCSPRSGDLSVYWYQQSLDQGLQFLIQYYNGEERAKGNILERFSAQQFPDLHSELNLSSLELGDSALYFCASSVERAGGLSSTDTQYFGPGTRLTVL.

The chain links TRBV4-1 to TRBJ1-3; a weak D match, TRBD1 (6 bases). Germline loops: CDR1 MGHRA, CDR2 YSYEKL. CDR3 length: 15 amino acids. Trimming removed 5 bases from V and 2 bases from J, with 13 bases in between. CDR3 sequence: CASSFGGPAGNTIYF. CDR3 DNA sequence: TGCGCCAGCAGCTTCGGGGGGCCGGCTGGAAACACCATATATTTT.

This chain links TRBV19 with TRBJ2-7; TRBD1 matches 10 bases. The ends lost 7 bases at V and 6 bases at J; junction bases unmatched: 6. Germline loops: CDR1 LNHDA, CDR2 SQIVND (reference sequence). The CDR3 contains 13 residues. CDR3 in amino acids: CASKGTGELEQYF. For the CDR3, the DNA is TGTGCCAGTAAGGGGACAGGGGAACTCGAGCAGTACTTC.

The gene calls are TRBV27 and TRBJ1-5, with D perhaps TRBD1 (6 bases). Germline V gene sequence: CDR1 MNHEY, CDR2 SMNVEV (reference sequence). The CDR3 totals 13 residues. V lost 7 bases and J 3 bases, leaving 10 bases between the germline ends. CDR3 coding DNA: TGTGCCAGCACCACAGGGATCAATCAGCCCCAGCATTTT. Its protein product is CASTTGINQPQHF.

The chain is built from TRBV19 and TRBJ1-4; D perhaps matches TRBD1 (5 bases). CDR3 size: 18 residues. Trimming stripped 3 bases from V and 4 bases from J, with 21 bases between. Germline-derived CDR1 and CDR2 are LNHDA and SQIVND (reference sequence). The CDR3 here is CASSIGYKGMAFNEKLFF. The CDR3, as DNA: TGTGCCAGTAGTATCGGGTATAAGGGGATGGCTTTTAATGAAAAACTGTTTTTT. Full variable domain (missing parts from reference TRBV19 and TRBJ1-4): DGGITQSPKYLFRKEGQNVTLSCEQNLNHDAMYWYRQDPGQGLRLIYYSQIVNDFQKGDIAEGYSVSREKKESFPLTVTSAQKNPTAFYLCASSIGYKGMAFNEKLFFGSGTQLSVL.

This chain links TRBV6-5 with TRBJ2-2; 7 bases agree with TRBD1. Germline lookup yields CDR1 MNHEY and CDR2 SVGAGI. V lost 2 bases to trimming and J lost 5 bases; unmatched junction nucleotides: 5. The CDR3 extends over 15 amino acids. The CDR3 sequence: CASSYRQGMTGELFF. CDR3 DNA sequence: TGTGCCAGCAGTTACCGACAGGGTATGACCGGGGAGCTGTTTTTT.

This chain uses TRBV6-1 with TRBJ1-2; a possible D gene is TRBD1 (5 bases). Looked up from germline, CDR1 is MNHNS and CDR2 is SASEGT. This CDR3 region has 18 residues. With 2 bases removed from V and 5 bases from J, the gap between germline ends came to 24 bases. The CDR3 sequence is CASSEIGAGWSGVYGYTF. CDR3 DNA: TGTGCCAGCAGTGAAATTGGGGCAGGGTGGAGTGGGGTTTATGGCTACACCTTC.

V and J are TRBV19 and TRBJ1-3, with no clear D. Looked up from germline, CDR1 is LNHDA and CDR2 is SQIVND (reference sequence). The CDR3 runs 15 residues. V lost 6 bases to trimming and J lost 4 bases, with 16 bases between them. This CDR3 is CASSPGHAGGNTIYF. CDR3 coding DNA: TGTGCCAGTAGCCCCGGCCACGCGGGGGGAAACACCATATATTTT.

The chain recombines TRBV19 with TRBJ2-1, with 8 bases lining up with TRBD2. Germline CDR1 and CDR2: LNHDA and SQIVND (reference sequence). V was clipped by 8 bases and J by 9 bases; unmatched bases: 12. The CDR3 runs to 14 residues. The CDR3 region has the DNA TGTGCCAGTTCAGACGGGGGGGCCTTGGGTGAGCAGTTCTTC. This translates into CASSDGGALGEQFF.

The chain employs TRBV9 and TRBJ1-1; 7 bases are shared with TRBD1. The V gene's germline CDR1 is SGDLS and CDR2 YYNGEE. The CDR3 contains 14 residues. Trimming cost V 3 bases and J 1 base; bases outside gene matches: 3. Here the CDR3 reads CASSEYRGNTEAFF. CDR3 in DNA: TGTGCCAGCAGCGAATACAGGGGGAACACTGAAGCTTTCTTT. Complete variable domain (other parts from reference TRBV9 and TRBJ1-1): DSGVTQTPKHLITATGQRVTLRCSPRSGDLSVYWYQQSLDQGLQFLIQYYNGEERAKGNILERFSAQQFPDLHSELNLSSLELGDSALYFCASSEYRGNTEAFFGQGTRLTVV.

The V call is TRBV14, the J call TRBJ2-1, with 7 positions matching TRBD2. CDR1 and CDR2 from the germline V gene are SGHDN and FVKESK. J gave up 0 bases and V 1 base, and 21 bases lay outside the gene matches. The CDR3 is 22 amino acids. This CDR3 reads CASSQVPEPSLAEASSYNEQFF. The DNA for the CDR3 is TGTGCCAGCAGCCAAGTCCCAGAACCTTCTCTAGCGGAAGCTTCCTCCTACAATGAGCAGTTCTTC.

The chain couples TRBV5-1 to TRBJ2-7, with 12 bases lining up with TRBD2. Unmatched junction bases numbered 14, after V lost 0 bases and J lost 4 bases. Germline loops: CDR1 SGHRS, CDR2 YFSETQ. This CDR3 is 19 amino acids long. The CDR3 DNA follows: TGCGCCAGCAGCTTGGACCACTCTAGCGGGGGGGAGAAGGGGTACGAGCAGTACTTC. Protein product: CASSLDHSSGGEKGYEQYF.

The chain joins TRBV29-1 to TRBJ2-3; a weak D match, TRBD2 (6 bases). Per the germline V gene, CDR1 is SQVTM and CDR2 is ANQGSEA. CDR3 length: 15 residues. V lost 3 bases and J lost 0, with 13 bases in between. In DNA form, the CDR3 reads TGCAGCGTTGAGGTGCGGGGTTCTAGCACAGATACGCAGTATTTT. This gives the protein CSVEVRGSSTDTQYF.

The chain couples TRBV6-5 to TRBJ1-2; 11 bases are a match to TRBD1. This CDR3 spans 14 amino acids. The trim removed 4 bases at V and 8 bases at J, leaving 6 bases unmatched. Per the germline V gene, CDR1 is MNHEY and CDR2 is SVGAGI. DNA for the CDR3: TGTGCCAGCAGTTCCGGACAGGGGGCAAGAGGCTACACCTTC. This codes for CASSSGQGARGYTF.

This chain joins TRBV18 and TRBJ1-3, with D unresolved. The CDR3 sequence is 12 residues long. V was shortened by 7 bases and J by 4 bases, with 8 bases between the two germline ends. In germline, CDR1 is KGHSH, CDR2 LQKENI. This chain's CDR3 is CASWTEGNTIYF. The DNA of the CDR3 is TGTGCCAGCTGGACTGAGGGAAACACCATATATTTT.

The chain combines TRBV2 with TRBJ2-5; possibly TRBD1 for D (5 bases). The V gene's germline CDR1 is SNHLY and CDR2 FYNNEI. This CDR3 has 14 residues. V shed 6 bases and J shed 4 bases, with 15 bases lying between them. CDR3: CASRSRVARETQYF. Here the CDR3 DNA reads TGTGCCAGCAGAAGCAGGGTGGCGCGAGAGACCCAGTACTTC. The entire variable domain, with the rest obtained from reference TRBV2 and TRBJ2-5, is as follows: EPEVTQTPSHQVTQMGQEVILRCVPISNHLYFYWYRQILGQKVEFLVSFYNNEISEKSEIFDDQFSVERPDGSNFTLKIRSTKLEDSAMYFCASRSRVARETQYFGPGTRLLVL.

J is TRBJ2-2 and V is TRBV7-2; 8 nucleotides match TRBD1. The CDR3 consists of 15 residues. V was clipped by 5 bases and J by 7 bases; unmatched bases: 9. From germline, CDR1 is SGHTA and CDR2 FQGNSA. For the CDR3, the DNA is TGTGCCAGCAGCCGCCAGCAGGGGGCGGGCGGGGAGCTGTTTTTT. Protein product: CASSRQQGAGGELFF.

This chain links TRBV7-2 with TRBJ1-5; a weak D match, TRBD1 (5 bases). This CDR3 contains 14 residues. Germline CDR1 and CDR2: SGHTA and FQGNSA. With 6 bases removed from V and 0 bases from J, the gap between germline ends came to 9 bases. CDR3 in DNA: TGTGCCAGCAGTAATCAGGGTAGCAATCAGCCCCAGCATTTT. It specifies CASSNQGSNQPQHF.

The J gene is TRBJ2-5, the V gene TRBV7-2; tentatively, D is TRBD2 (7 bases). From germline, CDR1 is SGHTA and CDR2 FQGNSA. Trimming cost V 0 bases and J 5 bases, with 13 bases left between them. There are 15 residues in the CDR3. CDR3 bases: TGTGCCAGCAGCTTAGCGGGGGGGCCCTTTGAGACCCAGTACTTC. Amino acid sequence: CASSLAGGPFETQYF. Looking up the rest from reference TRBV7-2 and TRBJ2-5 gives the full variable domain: GAGVSQSPSNKVTEKGKDVELRCDPISGHTALYWYRQSLGQGLEFLIYFQGNSAPDKSGLPSDRFSAERTGGSVSTLTIQRTQQEDSAVYLCASSLAGGPFETQYFGPGTRLLVL.

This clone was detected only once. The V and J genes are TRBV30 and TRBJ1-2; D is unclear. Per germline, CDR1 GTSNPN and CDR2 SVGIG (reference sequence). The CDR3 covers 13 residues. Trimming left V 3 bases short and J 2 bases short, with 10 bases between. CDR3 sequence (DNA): TGTGCCTGGAGGGTAGATTCAAACTATGGCTACACCTTC. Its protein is CAWRVDSNYGYTF.

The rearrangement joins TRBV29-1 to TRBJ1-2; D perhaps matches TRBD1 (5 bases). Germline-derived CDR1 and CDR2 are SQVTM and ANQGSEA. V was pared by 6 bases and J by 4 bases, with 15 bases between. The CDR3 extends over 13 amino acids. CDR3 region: CSVVPGLLYGYTF. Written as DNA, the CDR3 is TGCAGCGTGGTACCAGGGCTCCTCTATGGCTACACCTTC.

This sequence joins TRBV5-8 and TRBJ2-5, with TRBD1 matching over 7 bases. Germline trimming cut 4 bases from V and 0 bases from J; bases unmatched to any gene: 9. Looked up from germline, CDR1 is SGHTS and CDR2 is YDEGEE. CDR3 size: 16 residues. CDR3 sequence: CASSPPQGQYQETQYF. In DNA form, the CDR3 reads TGTGCCAGCAGCCCGCCCCAGGGACAGTACCAAGAGACCCAGTACTTC. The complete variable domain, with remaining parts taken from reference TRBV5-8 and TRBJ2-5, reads EAGVTQSPTHLIKTRGQQATLRCSPISGHTSVYWYQQALGLGLQFLLWYDEGEERNRGNFPPRFSGRQFPNYSSELNVNALELEDSALYLCASSPPQGQYQETQYFGPGTRLLVL.

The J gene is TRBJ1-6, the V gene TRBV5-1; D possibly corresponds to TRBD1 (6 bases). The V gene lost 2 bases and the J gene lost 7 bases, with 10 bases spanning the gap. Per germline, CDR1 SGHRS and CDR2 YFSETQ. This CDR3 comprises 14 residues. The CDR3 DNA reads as TGCGCCAGCAGCTTAGACAGGCTAAATTCACCCCTCCACTTT. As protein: CASSLDRLNSPLHF.